This T cell receptor (beta chain) was identified during a study of Ad26.COV2.S vaccination and SARS-CoV-2 variants. On the study more broadly: Donor participated within the Ad26.COV2.S arm of the COV1001 trial.

Data came from immunoSEQ multiplex PCR; TCRdb stores just in-frame clones and leaves some out. The repertoire holds about 480,000 clones, with 70% to 90% as singletons. This clone was seen only once. As yet, its antigen is unknown. Overall study results and limits: In TCR breadth and depth analyses, total T cell responses may have been underestimated. Participants in the vaccine arm had higher spike-specific TCR breadth; placebo recipients had lower.

Treatment in this sample: approximately 18 received Ad26.COV2.S at low or high dose, single or two shots; roughly five received placebo; per-sample allocation not given. On day 63 after the first injection, vaccine and placebo recipients gave samples. At a Boston site, the person donating was an adult of 18-55 years. The sample was peripheral blood, taken in a trial of Ad26.COV2.S vaccine versus placebo. This TCR was recovered from a person aged 18-60 years who received the Ad26.COV2.S COVID-19 vaccine or a placebo.

In DNA form, the CDR3 reads TGTGCCAGCAGTTTGGAGACAGGATTTAACTATGGCTACACCTTC. Translation gives CASSLETGFNYGYTF. This chain links TRBV28 with TRBJ1-2; a weak D match, TRBD1 (6 bases). Germline CDR1 is MDHEN and CDR2 is SYDVKM. The CDR3 runs to 15 residues. Trimming pared 3 bases from V and 1 base from J, leaving 12 bases between.